This T cell receptor beta chain was recovered during a study of T cell changes during pregnancy in multiple sclerosis. V was trimmed by 1 base and J by 4 bases, leaving 14 bases between them. CDR1 LNHNV and CDR2 YYDKDF come from the germline V gene (reference sequence). CDR3 length: 16 residues. Assay: immunoSEQ multiplex PCR; the TCRdb copy retains only in-frame clones and omits some. The sample includes 85,000 to 100,000 clones, about 92% of them seen just once. The sample here was peripheral blood, taken in the first trimester of pregnancy. The sequence derives from a female donor with multiple sclerosis, enrolled in a pregnancy study. The V and J genes are TRBV15 and TRBJ2-1; weak D call: TRBD1 (5 bases). The CDR3, as DNA: TGTGCCACCAGCAGAGGGGGCGAAGCCGGATACAATGAGCAGTTCTTC. Translated, it gives CATSRGGEAGYNEQFF. Full variable domain (rest looked up from reference TRBV15 and TRBJ2-1): DAMVIQNPRYQVTQFGKPVTLSCSQTLNHNVMYWYQQKSSQAPKLLFHYYDKDFNNEADTPDNFQSRRPNTSFCFLDIRSPGLGDTAMYLCATSRGGEAGYNEQFFGPGTRLTVL.